This T cell receptor beta chain came from a study of T cell clonotyping in hematopoietic cell transplantation. Here immunoSEQ multiplex PCR was the method, and the copy in TCRdb shows in-frame clones only, minus some. This sample carries 3,000 or so clones, approximately 60% of them seen once, and the ten largest clones take more than 20%. The germline CDR1 and CDR2 sequences are SNHLY and FYNNEI. The CDR3 runs to 14 residues. V gave up 10 bases and J gave up 1 base, with 17 bases separating them. Study-level points and caveats: Recipient TCR diversity dropped after transplant; expanded clonotypes rose from day 30 to 180. Without cell sorting, CD4 versus CD8 contributions remain unresolved. Higher Inverse Simpson Index values in graft donor and pretransplant recipient predicted broader posttransplant TCR diversity.

Samples: about 28 days before transplant, then days 30, 100 and 180 after. On this clone itself: Antigen: not known.

The TCR was taken from a female patient younger than 45 who had an allogeneic stem cell transplant, so T cells may come from the graft donor. Some clones in this sample may be carry-over from other donors' samples. Material: peripheral blood mononuclear cells, obtained 30 days after allogeneic stem cell transplant. J is TRBJ2-7 and V is TRBV2, with TRBD2 as a possible D gene (7 bases). Here the CDR3 DNA reads TGTGCCAACCGGGACACCGGGAGGTCCTACGAGCAGTACTTC. Amino acids: CANRDTGRSYEQYF. The whole variable domain, filled in from reference TRBV2 and TRBJ2-7, reads EPEVTQTPSHQVTQMGQEVILRCVPISNHLYFYWYRQILGQKVEFLVSFYNNEISEKSEIFDDQFSVERPDGSNFTLKIRSTKLEDSAMYFCANRDTGRSYEQYFGPGTRLTVT.